A selection of T cell receptor beta chains follows, all from one sample in a study of blood T cells in healthy people across ages. From the 5' RACE reads, TCRdb called clonotypes with MiXCR, one entry per CDR3 protein. The sample carries approximately 770,000 distinct CDR3 sequences, roughly 50% recorded once. Sample: blood. The source of these receptors is a man aged 25-40 years in good health. Each CDR3 is given with its conserved first and last residue. The D gene is left open where the match is weak. Only part of the rows carry a size: once, few, many, or a class if the clone is expanded.

j_call clone_size v_call d_call cdr3_nt cdr3_aa
TRBJ1-2 once TRBV20-1 - TGCAGTGCTGTAGGTGGCTATGGCTACACCTTC CSAVGGYGYTF
TRBJ2-7 - TRBV11-2 TRBD1 TGTGCCAGCAGCATCCGACAGGGGGCTAGCAAGCAGTACTTC CASSIRQGASKQYF
TRBJ1-2 - TRBV3-1 - TGTGCCAGCAGCCAAGATATGGGCCTTAACTATGGCTACACCTTC CASSQDMGLNYGYTF
TRBJ2-7 few TRBV20-1 - TGCAGTGCTAGGGATTTCCCCCTCTACGAGCAGTACTTC CSARDFPLYEQYF
TRBJ1-5 - TRBV12-3/TRBV12-4 - TGTGCCAGCAGTTTCGGTTCACTTAATAGCAATCAGCCCCAGCATTTT CASSFGSLNSNQPQHF
TRBJ1-4 - TRBV20-1 - TGCAGTGCTACGCAGAGGACTAATGAAAAACTGTTTTTT CSATQRTNEKLFF
TRBJ1-5 - TRBV12-3/TRBV12-4 TRBD1 TGTGCCACCGCCGACCGCCGGACAGGGGCTCAGCCCCAGCATTTT CATADRRTGAQPQHF
TRBJ2-1 - TRBV7-9 TRBD2 TGTGCCAGCAGATTGACTAGCGGATACAATGAGCAGTTCTTC CASRLTSGYNEQFF
TRBJ2-7 - TRBV25-1 - TGTGCCAGCAGTGAATGGGCTGGGGTCAGCGAGCAGTACTTC CASSEWAGVSEQYF
TRBJ2-3 once TRBV5-1 - TGCGCCAGCAGCTTGGGGCGGGGAGTGGGAGATACGCAGTATTTT CASSLGRGVGDTQYF
TRBJ2-3 - TRBV6-2/TRBV6-3 - TGTGCCAGCAGTTCCGGGACGAACCTAGTCACAGATACGCAGTATTTT CASSSGTNLVTDTQYF
TRBJ1-2 - TRBV6-6 TRBD1 TGTGCCAGCACTTCGACAGGGGAAGGGTGTGGCTACACCTTC CASTSTGEGCGYTF
TRBJ2-3 - TRBV20-1 TRBD1 TGCAGTGCTAGACAGGGGGCGGCAGATACGCAGTATTTT CSARQGAADTQYF
TRBJ2-5 - TRBV6-5 - TGTGCCAGCAGTAAAAGGCAAGAGACCCAGTACTTC CASSKRQETQYF
TRBJ2-7 - TRBV18 - TGTGCCAGCTCACCAAAAGGCCTAGCGCAATACGAGCAGTACTTC CASSPKGLAQYEQYF
TRBJ2-3 - TRBV24-1 - TGTGCCACCAGTGATTCGGTGAGCTCAACAGATACGCAGTATTTT CATSDSVSSTDTQYF
TRBJ2-5 - TRBV27 TRBD2 TGTGCCAGCAGTTCTGGACTAGCGGGAGGGATACGAGAGACCCAGTACTTC CASSSGLAGGIRETQYF
TRBJ2-1 once TRBV10-3 - TGTGCCATCAGTGTTGAGGGGGGGCAGGTTGGTGAGCAGTTCTTC CAISVEGGQVGEQFF
TRBJ2-5 once TRBV5-8 TRBD2 TGTGCCAGCAGCGTACCCCAGGGGCGGGGGGGCTTCGAGACCCAGTACTTC CASSVPQGRGGFETQYF
TRBJ1-4 - TRBV20-1 - TGCAGTGCTAGAGATCCGACGGGGGCAGGGGAAAAACTGTTTTTT CSARDPTGAGEKLFF
TRBJ2-3 - TRBV28 - TGTGCCAGCTTACGAGGGGGGACAGATACGCAGTATTTT CASLRGGTDTQYF
TRBJ2-7 few TRBV4-1 TRBD2 TGCGCCAGCAGCCAAGACATGCGGGAGCCCTACGAGCAGTACTTC CASSQDMREPYEQYF
TRBJ1-5 few TRBV5-1 - TGCGCCAGCAGCTCCGATGGTTTTCAGCCCCAGCATTTT CASSSDGFQPQHF
TRBJ2-5 - TRBV27 TRBD2 TGTGCCAGCAGTTTCGGGACTAGCGGGGCGCGGGAGACCCAGTACTTC CASSFGTSGARETQYF
TRBJ2-5 - TRBV11-2 - TGTGCCAGCAGCCCCACACAGGGAGAGACCCAGTACTTC CASSPTQGETQYF
TRBJ2-1 - TRBV5-6 TRBD2 TGTGCCAGCAGCCCATTGCTAGCGGGGGTATACAATGAGCAGTTCTTC CASSPLLAGVYNEQFF
TRBJ2-7 - TRBV5-6 TRBD2 TGTACCAGCAGCTTGGGACTAGCGGGGAACTACGAGCAGTACTTC CTSSLGLAGNYEQYF
TRBJ1-5 - TRBV27 - TGTGCCAGCGGATTGGGACTTCAGGCTCGGGAGCCCCAGCATTTT CASGLGLQAREPQHF
TRBJ2-7 - TRBV9 - TGTGCCAGCAGCGTGACAGGTGGAGCGTACGAGCAGTACTTC CASSVTGGAYEQYF
TRBJ2-5 - TRBV3-1 - TGTGCCAGCTCAATGGAGGTGTACCAAGAGACCCAGTACTTC CASSMEVYQETQYF
TRBJ2-7 - TRBV20-1 - TGCAGTACTAGAGGACAGAGCTCCTACGAGCAGTACTTC CSTRGQSSYEQYF
TRBJ2-7 - TRBV7-2 TRBD1 TGTGCCAGCAGGCCCAATAGACAGGGTTACGAGCAGTACTTC CASRPNRQGYEQYF
TRBJ1-4 few TRBV7-2 TRBD1 TGTGCCAGCAGCTTAGCAGGGGGCTGGACTAATGAAAAACTGTTTTTT CASSLAGGWTNEKLFF
TRBJ2-7 - TRBV10-3 TRBD1 TGTGCCATCAGCGGGACAGGGGAGCACAGCGGCGAGCAGTACTTC CAISGTGEHSGEQYF
TRBJ1-2 - TRBV12-3/TRBV12-4 - TGTGCCAGCAGCCGGGCGGGGATCGTCTATGACTACACCTTC CASSRAGIVYDYTF
TRBJ2-6 few TRBV5-1 - TGCGCCAGCAGTAACGGAATTTCTGGGGCCAACGTCCTGACTTTC CASSNGISGANVLTF
TRBJ2-1 once TRBV12-5 TRBD2 TGTGCTAGTGGTTTGGCTAGCGGGAGTGACGAGCAGTTCTTC CASGLASGSDEQFF
TRBJ2-1 - TRBV29-1 TRBD1 TGCAGCGTTGAAGGGGACAGCTCCTACAATGAGCAGTTCTTC CSVEGDSSYNEQFF
TRBJ1-5 - TRBV20-1 - TGCAGTGCTAGAGGCCGGGCTCTGGGCGGTCAGCCCCAGCATTTT CSARGRALGGQPQHF
TRBJ2-7 once TRBV3-1 TRBD1 TGTGCCAGCACCCCGGGACAGGGCGTTTTCACCTACGAGCAGTACTTC CASTPGQGVFTYEQYF
TRBJ2-1 - TRBV11-2 - TGTGCCAGCAGCGAGGGCCTTAGGAACTCCTACAATGAGCAGTTCTTC CASSEGLRNSYNEQFF
TRBJ1-2 - TRBV6-5 - TGTGCCAGCACACCATCGGGGGTGGGTAACTATGGCTACACCTTC CASTPSGVGNYGYTF
TRBJ2-5 - TRBV5-6 TRBD1 TGTGCCAGCAGCTTTGCTGGACAGGGACCTCGAGGGCAGTACTTC CASSFAGQGPRGQYF
TRBJ2-7 - TRBV11-2 - TGTGCCAGCAGCTCGAGAACGGTTAGCGGAACGACCTACGAGCAGTACTTC CASSSRTVSGTTYEQYF
TRBJ2-3 - TRBV13 - TGTGCCAGCAGCCCTAGGGGAGCGAGAAGCGCAGATACGCAGTATTTT CASSPRGARSADTQYF
TRBJ2-1 - TRBV3-1 - TGTGCCAGCAGCCAACTAGGGATGTACAATGAGCAGTTCTTC CASSQLGMYNEQFF
TRBJ2-3 - TRBV20-1 - TGCAGTGTTTCGCGGCGGTTAGGGCGAGAACTCACAGATACGCAGTATTTT CSVSRRLGRELTDTQYF
TRBJ1-2 - TRBV19 - TGTGCCGCCAAGGCCATGGGGCCCCAGGGCTACACCTTC CAAKAMGPQGYTF
TRBJ1-4 - TRBV4-3 TRBD1 TGCGCCAGCAGTTCCGGAGGGGGCGAGCTGTTTTTT CASSSGGGELFF